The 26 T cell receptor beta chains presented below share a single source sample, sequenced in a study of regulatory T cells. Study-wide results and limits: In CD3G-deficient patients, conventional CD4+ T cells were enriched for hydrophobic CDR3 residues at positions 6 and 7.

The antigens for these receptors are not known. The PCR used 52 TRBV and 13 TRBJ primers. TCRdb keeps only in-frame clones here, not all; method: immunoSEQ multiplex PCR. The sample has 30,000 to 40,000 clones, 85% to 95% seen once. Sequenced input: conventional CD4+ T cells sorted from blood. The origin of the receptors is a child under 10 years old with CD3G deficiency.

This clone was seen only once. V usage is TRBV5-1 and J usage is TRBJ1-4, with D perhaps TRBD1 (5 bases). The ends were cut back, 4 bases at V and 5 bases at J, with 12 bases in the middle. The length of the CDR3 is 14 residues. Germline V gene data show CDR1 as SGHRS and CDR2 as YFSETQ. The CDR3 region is CASSPGPINEKLFF. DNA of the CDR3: TGCGCCAGCAGCCCGGGACCGATCAATGAAAAACTGTTTTTT.

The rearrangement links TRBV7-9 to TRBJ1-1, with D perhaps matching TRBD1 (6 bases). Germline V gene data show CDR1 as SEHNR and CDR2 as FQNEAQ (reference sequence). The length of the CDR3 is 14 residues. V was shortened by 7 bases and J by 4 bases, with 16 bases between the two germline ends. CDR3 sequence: CASTPMGGATEAFF. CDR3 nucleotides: TGTGCCAGCACCCCCATGGGGGGGGCCACTGAAGCTTTCTTT.

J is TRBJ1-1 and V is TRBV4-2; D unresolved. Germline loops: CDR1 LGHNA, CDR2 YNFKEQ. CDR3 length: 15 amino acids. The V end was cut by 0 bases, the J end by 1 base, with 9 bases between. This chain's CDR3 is CASSQDSSPNTEAFF. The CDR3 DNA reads TGTGCCAGCAGCCAAGATAGTTCCCCGAACACTGAAGCTTTCTTT.

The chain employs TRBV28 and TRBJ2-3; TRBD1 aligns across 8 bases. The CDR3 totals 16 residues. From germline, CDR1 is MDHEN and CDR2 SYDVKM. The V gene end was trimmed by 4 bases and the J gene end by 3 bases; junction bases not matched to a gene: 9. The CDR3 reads CASSSPGGRGTDTQYF. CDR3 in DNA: TGTGCCAGCAGTTCTCCAGGGGGCCGAGGAACAGATACGCAGTATTTT.

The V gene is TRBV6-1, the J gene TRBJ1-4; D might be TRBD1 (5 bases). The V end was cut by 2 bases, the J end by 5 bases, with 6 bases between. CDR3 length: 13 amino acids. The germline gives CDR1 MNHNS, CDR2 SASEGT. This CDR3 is CASSEYRNEKLFF. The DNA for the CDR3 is TGTGCCAGCAGTGAATACAGGAATGAAAAACTGTTTTTT.

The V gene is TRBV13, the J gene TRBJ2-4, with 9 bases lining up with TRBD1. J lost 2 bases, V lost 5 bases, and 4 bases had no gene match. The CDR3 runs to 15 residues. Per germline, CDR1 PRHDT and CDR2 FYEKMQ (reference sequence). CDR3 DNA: TGTGCCAGCAGCCTCGGACAGGGGTCCAAAAACATTCAGTACTTC. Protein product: CASSLGQGSKNIQYF.

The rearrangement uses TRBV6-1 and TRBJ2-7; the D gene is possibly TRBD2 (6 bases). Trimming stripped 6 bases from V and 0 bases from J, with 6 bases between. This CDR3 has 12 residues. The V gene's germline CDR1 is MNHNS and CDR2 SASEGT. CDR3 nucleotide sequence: TGTGCCAGCAGCGGGAGCTCCTACGAGCAGTACTTC. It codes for CASSGSSYEQYF.

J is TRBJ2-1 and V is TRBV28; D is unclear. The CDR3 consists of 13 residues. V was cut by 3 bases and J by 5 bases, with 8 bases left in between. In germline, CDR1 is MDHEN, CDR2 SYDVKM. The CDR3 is CASSFNNHNEQFF. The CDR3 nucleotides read TGTGCCAGCAGTTTCAACAACCACAATGAGCAGTTCTTC.

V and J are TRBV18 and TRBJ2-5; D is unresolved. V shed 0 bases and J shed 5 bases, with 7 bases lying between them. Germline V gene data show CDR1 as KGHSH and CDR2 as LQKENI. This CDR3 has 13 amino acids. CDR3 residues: CASSPPGLETQYF. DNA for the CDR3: TGTGCCAGCTCACCACCAGGGCTGGAGACCCAGTACTTC.

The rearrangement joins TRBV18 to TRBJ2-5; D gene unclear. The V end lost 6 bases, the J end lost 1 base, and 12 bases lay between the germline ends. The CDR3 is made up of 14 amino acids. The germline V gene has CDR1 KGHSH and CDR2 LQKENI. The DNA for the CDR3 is TGTGCCAGCTCGCCTCGACGGCTCCAAGAGACCCAGTACTTC. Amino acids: CASSPRRLQETQYF.

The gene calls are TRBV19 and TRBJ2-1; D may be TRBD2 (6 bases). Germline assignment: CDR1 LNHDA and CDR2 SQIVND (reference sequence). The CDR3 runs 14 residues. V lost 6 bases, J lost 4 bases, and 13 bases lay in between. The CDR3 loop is CASSTRDSYNEQFF. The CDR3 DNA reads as TGTGCCAGTAGCACCAGGGACTCTTACAATGAGCAGTTCTTC.

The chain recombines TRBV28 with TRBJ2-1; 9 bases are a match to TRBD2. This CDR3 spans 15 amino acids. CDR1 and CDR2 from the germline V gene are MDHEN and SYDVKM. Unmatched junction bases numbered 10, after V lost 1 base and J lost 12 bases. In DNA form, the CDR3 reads TGTGCCAGCAGTTTATCACTAGCGGGCGTAGGTCGGCAGTTCTTC. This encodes CASSLSLAGVGRQFF.

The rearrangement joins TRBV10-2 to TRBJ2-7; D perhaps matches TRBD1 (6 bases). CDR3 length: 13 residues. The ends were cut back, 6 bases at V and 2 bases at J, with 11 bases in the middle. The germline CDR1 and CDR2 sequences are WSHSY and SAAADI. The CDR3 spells CASRRGQTYEQYF. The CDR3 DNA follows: TGCGCCAGCAGGAGGGGACAAACCTACGAGCAGTACTTC.

CDR3 protein: CASSLVEGAGTEAFF. Written as DNA, the CDR3 is TGTGCCAGCAGCTTAGTTGAGGGGGCCGGCACTGAAGCTTTCTTT. The chain uses TRBV7-8 and TRBJ1-1, with 7 bases matching TRBD1. The CDR3 spans 15 residues. Germline lookup yields CDR1 SGHVS and CDR2 FQNEAQ. The V segment lost 1 base and the J segment 4 bases; nucleotides outside the gene matches: 6.

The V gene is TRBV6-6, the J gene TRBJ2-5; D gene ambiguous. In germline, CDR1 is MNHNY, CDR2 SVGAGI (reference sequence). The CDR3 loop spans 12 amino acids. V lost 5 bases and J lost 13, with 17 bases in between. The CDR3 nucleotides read TGTGCCAGCAGTCCTTCCCCCTTCTCCCTGTACTTC. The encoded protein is CASSPSPFSLYF.

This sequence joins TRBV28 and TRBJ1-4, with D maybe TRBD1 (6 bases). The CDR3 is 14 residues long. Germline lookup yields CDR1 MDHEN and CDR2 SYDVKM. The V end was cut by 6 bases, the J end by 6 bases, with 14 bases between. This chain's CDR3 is CASSQGGDDEKLFF. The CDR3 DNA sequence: TGTGCCAGCAGCCAAGGGGGGGACGATGAAAAACTGTTTTTT.

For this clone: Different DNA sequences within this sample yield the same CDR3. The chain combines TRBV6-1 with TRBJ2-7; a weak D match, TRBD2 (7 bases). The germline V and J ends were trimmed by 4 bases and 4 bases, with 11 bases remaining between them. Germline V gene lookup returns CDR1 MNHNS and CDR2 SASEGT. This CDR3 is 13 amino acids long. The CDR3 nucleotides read TGTGCCAGCAGTGGTAGGGGGGGGTACGAGCAGTACTTC. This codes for CASSGRGGYEQYF.

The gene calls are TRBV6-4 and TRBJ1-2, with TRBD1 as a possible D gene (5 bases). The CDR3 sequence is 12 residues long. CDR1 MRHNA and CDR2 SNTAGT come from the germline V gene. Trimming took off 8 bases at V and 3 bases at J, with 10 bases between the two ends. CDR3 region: CASPVGDYGYTF. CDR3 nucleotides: TGTGCCAGCCCCGTGGGGGACTATGGCTACACCTTC.

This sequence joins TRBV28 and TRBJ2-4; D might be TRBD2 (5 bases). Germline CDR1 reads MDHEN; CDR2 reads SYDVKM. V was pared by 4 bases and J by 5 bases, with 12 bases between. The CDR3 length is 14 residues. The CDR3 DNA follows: TGTGCCAGCAGTTCAACTACTAGGGAAAACATTCAGTACTTC. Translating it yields CASSSTTRENIQYF.

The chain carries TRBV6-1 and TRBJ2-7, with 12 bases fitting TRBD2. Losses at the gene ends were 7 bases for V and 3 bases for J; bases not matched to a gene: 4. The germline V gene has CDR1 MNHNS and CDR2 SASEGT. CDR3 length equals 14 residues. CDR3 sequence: CASMRTSGDYEQYF. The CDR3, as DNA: TGTGCCAGCATGAGGACTAGCGGGGACTACGAGCAGTACTTC.

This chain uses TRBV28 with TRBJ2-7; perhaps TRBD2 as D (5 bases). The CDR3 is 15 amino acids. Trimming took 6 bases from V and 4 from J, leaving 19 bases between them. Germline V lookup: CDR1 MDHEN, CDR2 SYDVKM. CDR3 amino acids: CASRPRTAVGYEQYF. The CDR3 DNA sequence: TGTGCCAGCAGACCCCGAACAGCGGTAGGGTACGAGCAGTACTTC.

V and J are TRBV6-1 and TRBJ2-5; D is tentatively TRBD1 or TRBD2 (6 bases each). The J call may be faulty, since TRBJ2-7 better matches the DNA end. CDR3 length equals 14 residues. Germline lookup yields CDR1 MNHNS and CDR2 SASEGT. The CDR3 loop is CASSEDSGPYEQYF. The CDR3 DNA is TGTGCCAGCAGTGAGGACAGCGGGCCCTACGAGCAGTACTTC.

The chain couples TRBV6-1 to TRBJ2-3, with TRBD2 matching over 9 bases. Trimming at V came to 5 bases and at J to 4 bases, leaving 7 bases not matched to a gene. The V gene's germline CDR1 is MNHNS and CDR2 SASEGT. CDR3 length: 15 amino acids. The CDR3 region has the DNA TGTGCCAGCAGTTGGCTAGCGGGAACCGCAGATACGCAGTATTTT. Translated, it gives CASSWLAGTADTQYF.

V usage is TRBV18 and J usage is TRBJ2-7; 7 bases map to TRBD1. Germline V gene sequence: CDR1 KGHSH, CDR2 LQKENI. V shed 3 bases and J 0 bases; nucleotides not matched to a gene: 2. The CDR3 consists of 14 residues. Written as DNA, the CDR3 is TGTGCCAGCTCACCGGACAGGAGCTCCTACGAGCAGTACTTC. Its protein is CASSPDRSSYEQYF.

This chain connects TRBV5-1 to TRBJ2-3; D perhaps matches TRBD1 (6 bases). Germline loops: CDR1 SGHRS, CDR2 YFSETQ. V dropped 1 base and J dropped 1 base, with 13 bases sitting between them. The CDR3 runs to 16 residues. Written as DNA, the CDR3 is TGCGCCAGCAGCTTGCGTCCACAGGGTGGCACAGATACGCAGTATTTT. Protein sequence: CASSLRPQGGTDTQYF.

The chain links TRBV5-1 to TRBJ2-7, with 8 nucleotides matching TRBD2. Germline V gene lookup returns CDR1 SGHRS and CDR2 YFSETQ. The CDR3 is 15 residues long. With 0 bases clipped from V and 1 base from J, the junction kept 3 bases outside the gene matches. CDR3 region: CASSLGSGSSYEQYF. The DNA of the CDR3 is TGCGCCAGCAGCTTGGGGAGCGGGAGTTCCTACGAGCAGTACTTC.